The T cell receptor beta chain under discussion was sequenced for a study of cytomegalovirus exposure and HLA in healthy donors. Germline V gene lookup returns CDR1 SGDLS and CDR2 YYNGEE. The CDR3 is 13 residues long. V lost 4 bases to trimming and J lost 7 bases; unmatched junction nucleotides: 5. PCR employed 60 Vbeta and 13 Jbeta primers. Some clones are missing from TCRdb's copy, which holds only in-frame ones; the method was immunoSEQ multiplex PCR. In the table there are roughly 200,000 clones, around 77% of which are singletons. Material for sequencing was PBMCs. This clonotype was obtained from a woman in her 30s in good health and CMV-seronegative. The chain has TRBV9 and TRBJ1-5; 7 bases line up with TRBD1. The CDR3 loop reads CASSSRGGQPQHF. DNA of the CDR3: TGTGCCAGCAGCTCGAGAGGGGGCCAGCCCCAGCATTTT. The full variable domain, rest sourced from reference TRBV9 and TRBJ1-5, is DSGVTQTPKHLITATGQRVTLRCSPRSGDLSVYWYQQSLDQGLQFLIQYYNGEERAKGNILERFSAQQFPDLHSELNLSSLELGDSALYFCASSSRGGQPQHFGDGTRLSIL.